This T cell receptor beta chain originates from a study of post-analysis software for immune sequencing data. Incorporated into the TCR beta cDNA libraries were unique molecular identifiers, which served to reduce PCR and sequencing biases. Roughly 510,000 cDNA molecules were recovered from an input of about 0.85 to 11 million T cells. Via MiXCR, TCRdb re-called the PCR reads, giving one row per CDR3 protein. The sample has under 900,000 distinct CDR3 sequences, approximately 53% seen once. For this clonotype: Its antigen is as yet unknown.

Study-level findings and limits: Same-batch samples co-clustered strongly by F measure. Normalized Chao1 diversity in multiple sclerosis patients fell significantly below that of controls.

Sequenced sample: blood. This TCR came from a girl aged 10-17 years with multiple sclerosis.

This CDR3 is CSVLRPRSSYNEQFF. For the CDR3, the DNA is TGCAGCGTTCTTCGACCCCGGAGCTCCTACAATGAGCAGTTCTTC. The chain employs TRBV29-1 and TRBJ2-1; unclear D gene. Looked up from germline, CDR1 is SQVTM and CDR2 is ANQGSEA. The V end lost 5 bases, the J end lost 0 bases, and 14 bases lay between the germline ends. The CDR3 consists of 15 residues.